A single sample is the source of the 19 T cell receptor beta chains below, sequenced in a study of blood T cell repertoires in COVID-19 (dated by TCRdb to 2018 to 2020). The library relied on the immunoSEQ multiplex PCR assay. Entries here come from immuneACCESS through TCRdb and include only in-frame sequences with V and J called. Some clones fail to appear in such tables; in the studies checked, an unresolved V gene covers under half of the shortfall, and the cause of the remainder is unknown. The sample records 200,000 to 300,000 clones, approximately 86% of which are singletons. Jointly, the top ten make up roughly 3% of the sample. The sample consisted of PBMCs or T cells enriched from blood (not recorded which). The receptors were gathered from a woman under 30 who had recovered from COVID-19.

This chain joins TRBV3-1 (or the pseudogene TRBV3-2) and TRBJ2-2, with D possibly matching TRBD1 (6 bases). From germline, CDR1 is LGHDT and CDR2 YNNKEL (reference sequence). V lost 0 bases and J 0 bases, leaving 14 bases between the germline ends. The CDR3 has 18 amino acids. Written as DNA, the CDR3 is TGTGCCAGCAGCCAAGACTTAGGGGACATTGCGAACACCGGGGAGCTGTTTTTT. Its translation is CASSQDLGDIANTGELFF.

The chain has TRBV11-2 and TRBJ1-2; TRBD1 aligns across 7 bases. The V segment lost 1 base and the J segment 4 bases; nucleotides outside the gene matches: 6. CDR3 length equals 15 residues. Germline lookup yields CDR1 SGHAT and CDR2 FQNNGV. The CDR3 loop reads CASSLGSGGGYGYTF. The CDR3 region has the DNA TGTGCCAGCAGCTTAGGTTCAGGGGGAGGCTATGGCTACACCTTC.

This clone was seen more than once but under ten times. The V gene is TRBV29-1, the J gene TRBJ2-1; no clear D gene. The V gene lost 3 bases and the J gene lost 6 bases, with 12 bases spanning the gap. CDR3 size: 13 residues. CDR1 SQVTM and CDR2 ANQGSEA come from the germline V gene. The CDR3 loop is CSVERRSGNEQFF. CDR3 nucleotides: TGCAGCGTTGAGAGGCGATCCGGCAATGAGCAGTTCTTC.

CDR3 coding DNA: TGTGCCAGCAGCCCATTTGGCGGACAGGGTCAAATCTACGAGCAGTACTTC. Amino acid sequence: CASSPFGGQGQIYEQYF. The chain employs TRBV28 and TRBJ2-7, with 8 bases that match TRBD1. V lost 6 bases to trimming and J lost 3 bases; unmatched junction nucleotides: 16. Germline values: CDR1 MDHEN, CDR2 SYDVKM. This CDR3 is built from 17 residues. The whole variable domain, filled in from reference TRBV28 and TRBJ2-7, reads DVKVTQSSRYLVKRTGEKVFLECVQDMDHENMFWYRQDPGLGLRLIYFSYDVKMKEKGDIPEGYSVSREKKERFSLILESASTNQTSMYLCASSPFGGQGQIYEQYFGPGTRLTVT.

The J gene is TRBJ2-3, the V gene TRBV5-1, with TRBD1 matching over 8 bases. Germline CDR1 is SGHRS and CDR2 is YFSETQ. There are 14 residues in the CDR3. J was trimmed by 6 bases and V by 5 bases; bases with no gene match: 8. CDR3 region: CASRPGTGGDTQYF. CDR3 coding DNA: TGCGCCAGCAGACCCGGGACAGGAGGCGATACGCAGTATTTT. The full variable domain, rest sourced from reference TRBV5-1 and TRBJ2-3, is KAGVTQTPRYLIKTRGQQVTLSCSPISGHRSVSWYQQTPGQGLQFLFEYFSETQRNKGNFPGRFSGRQFSNSRSEMNVSTLELGDSALYLCASRPGTGGDTQYFGPGTRLTVL.

The J gene is TRBJ2-7, the V gene TRBV19; TRBD1 is a possible D gene (5 bases). The CDR3 contains 14 residues. Germline CDR1 LNHDA, CDR2 SQIVND (reference sequence). Trimming pared 5 bases from V and 0 bases from J, leaving 11 bases between. The CDR3 here is CASSRMDNSYEQYF. The CDR3 DNA sequence: TGTGCCAGTAGTCGAATGGACAACTCCTACGAGCAGTACTTC.

J is TRBJ2-1 and V is TRBV5-1; a weak D match, TRBD2 (6 bases). Germline V gene sequence: CDR1 SGHRS, CDR2 YFSETQ. V lost 7 bases, J lost 10 bases, and 21 bases lay in between. This CDR3 comprises 14 residues. CDR3 in DNA: TGCGCCAGCCCTCTCAAGATCGCGGGGAGCGAGCAGTTCTTC. This translates into CASPLKIAGSEQFF.

The chain has TRBV7-9 and TRBJ1-2; D might be TRBD1 (5 bases). The V gene lost 2 bases and the J gene lost 6 bases, with 10 bases spanning the gap. The length of the CDR3 is 13 residues. Germline V lookup: CDR1 SEHNR, CDR2 FQNEAQ (reference sequence). The CDR3 nucleotides read TGTGCCAGCAGCTTACAGGGATTGGATGGCTACACCTTC. Translated: CASSLQGLDGYTF. The full variable domain, rest sourced from reference TRBV7-9 and TRBJ1-2, is DTGVSQNPRHKITKRGQNVTFRCDPISEHNRLYWYRQTLGQGPEFLTYFQNEAQLEKSRLLSDRFSAERPKGSFSTLEIQRTEQGDSAMYLCASSLQGLDGYTFGSGTRLTVV.

This rearrangement joins TRBV18 to TRBJ1-1; D gene unclear. V shed 4 bases and J shed 1 base, with 10 bases lying between them. The CDR3 runs to 14 residues. The germline gives CDR1 KGHSH, CDR2 LQKENI. CDR3 loop: CASSLIPGNTEAFF. In nucleotides, the CDR3 is TGTGCCAGCTCACTCATTCCAGGGAACACTGAAGCTTTCTTT.

This chain uses TRBV27 with TRBJ1-6, with 11 bases that match TRBD1. There are 16 residues in the CDR3. The trim removed 6 bases at V and 2 bases at J, leaving 3 bases unmatched. CDR1 and CDR2 (germline): MNHEY, SMNVEV (reference sequence). CDR3 in amino acids: CASRWTGGPYNSPLHF. As DNA, the CDR3 is TGTGCCAGCAGGTGGACAGGGGGCCCCTATAATTCACCCCTCCACTTT.

This clone appeared a single time. The chain couples TRBV27 to TRBJ2-2, with unresolved D. The germline V and J ends were trimmed by 6 bases and 2 bases, with 13 bases remaining between them. Germline V gene sequence: CDR1 MNHEY, CDR2 SMNVEV (reference sequence). CDR3 length equals 15 residues. The CDR3 nucleotides read TGTGCCAGCAGCTTCGACTTCCGTAACACCGGGGAGCTGTTTTTT. It encodes CASSFDFRNTGELFF.

Remarks on this clone: A junction boundary mismatches the germline segment, possibly from a read error. This chain joins TRBV3-1 (or the pseudogene TRBV3-2) and TRBJ2-7; tentative D call: TRBD1 (7 bases). This CDR3 has 14 residues. The germline V gene has CDR1 LGHDT and CDR2 YNNKEL (reference sequence). CDR3 in amino acids: CAGSRPGGTYEQYF. CDR3 bases: TGTGCCGGCAGCCGCCCAGGGGGGACCTACGAGCAGTACTTC.

V usage is TRBV3-1 (or the pseudogene TRBV3-2) and J usage is TRBJ1-3; 7 positions agree with TRBD1. CDR1 and CDR2 from the germline V gene are LGHDT and YNNKEL (reference sequence). The CDR3 is 14 amino acids. The junction had 0 bases not matched to a gene; V was cut back by 4 bases and J by 0 bases. The CDR3 sequence is CASSRDSSGNTIYF. Here the CDR3 DNA reads TGTGCCAGCAGCCGGGACAGCTCTGGAAACACCATATATTTT.

The gene calls are TRBV30 and TRBJ2-2, with 10 bases that match TRBD2. V shed 2 bases, J shed 4 bases, and the junction held 4 bases outside the gene matches. Germline V gives CDR1 GTSNPN, CDR2 SVGIG (reference sequence). CDR3 length equals 15 residues. The CDR3 protein is CAWSPAGGPTGELFF. CDR3 sequence (DNA): TGTGCCTGGAGTCCAGCGGGGGGGCCCACCGGGGAGCTGTTTTTT.

The chain employs TRBV4-2 and TRBJ2-5, with a tentative D call TRBD1 (6 bases). CDR1 is LGHNA and CDR2 is YNFKEQ in the germline V gene. Trimming cost V 4 bases and J 0 bases, with 18 bases left between them. The CDR3 consists of 17 residues. CDR3 amino acids: CASSLMARGENQETQYF. CDR3 in DNA: TGTGCCAGCAGCCTCATGGCCAGGGGTGAAAACCAAGAGACCCAGTACTTC.

Only one count was recorded for this clone. V and J are TRBV30 and TRBJ2-1; D perhaps matches TRBD2 (6 bases). With 0 bases removed from V and 9 bases from J, the gap between germline ends came to 15 bases. From germline, CDR1 is GTSNPN and CDR2 SVGIG (reference sequence). This CDR3 has 14 amino acids. Here the CDR3 DNA reads TGTGCCTGGAGTGTACGACTAGTCACGTCTGAGCAGTTCTTC. Its translation: CAWSVRLVTSEQFF.

The chain employs TRBV28 and TRBJ1-1; a possible D gene is TRBD1 (5 bases). CDR3 size: 14 residues. Trimming removed 4 bases from V and 2 bases from J, with 11 bases in between. Germline assignment: CDR1 MDHEN and CDR2 SYDVKM. CDR3 in amino acids: CASSSHGGNTEAFF. CDR3 DNA: TGTGCCAGCAGTTCTCACGGGGGAAACACTGAAGCTTTCTTT. Filled out from reference TRBV28 and TRBJ1-1, the complete variable domain reads DVKVTQSSRYLVKRTGEKVFLECVQDMDHENMFWYRQDPGLGLRLIYFSYDVKMKEKGDIPEGYSVSREKKERFSLILESASTNQTSMYLCASSSHGGNTEAFFGQGTRLTVV.

The rearrangement links TRBV12-3 or TRBV12-4 to TRBJ2-7; D possibly corresponds to TRBD1 (5 bases). Trimming pared 1 base from V and 3 bases from J, leaving 7 bases between. This CDR3 has 13 amino acids. This CDR3 reads CASSLDRRYEQYF. The CDR3 DNA is TGTGCCAGCAGTTTAGACAGGCGCTACGAGCAGTACTTC.

The chain is built from TRBV10-3 and TRBJ1-1; possibly TRBD1 for D (5 bases). The CDR3 covers 14 residues. Germline V CDR1 and CDR2: ENHRY, SYGVKD. The V end was cut by 4 bases, the J end by 0 bases, with 9 bases between. The DNA of the CDR3 is TGTGCCATCAGTGGGGCGACAGTGAACACTGAAGCTTTCTTT. Translation: CAISGATVNTEAFF.